Below, one T cell receptor beta chain is given with its context. Antigen unknown. The authors extracted at least 5 micrograms of total RNA per sample. Germline V gene data show CDR1 as SGHRS and CDR2 as YFSETQ. The V gene lost 4 bases and the J gene lost 5 bases, with 12 bases spanning the gap. The CDR3 is 14 amino acids. Using a J-beta primer mix together with a sample-barcoded 5' primer, a second PCR was run for roughly 6 to 12 cycles. From the 5' RACE reads, TCRdb called clonotypes with MiXCR, one entry per CDR3 protein. The sample includes 1 million or so distinct CDR3 sequences, 35% to 50% seen only once; the top ten take approximately 20%. This record belongs to a study of blood T cells in healthy people across ages. General observations from the study: It was not possible, with unsorted PBMCs, to conclusively compare naive and antigen-experienced cells. Observed TCR beta diversity showed a strong correlation with the percentage of naive T cells as measured by flow cytometry.

The chain recombines TRBV5-1 with TRBJ1-4; D may be TRBD1 (5 bases). This clonotype was sampled from a woman aged 55-69 years in good health. The sample taken for sequencing was blood. The CDR3 spells CASSQGKGNEKLFF. The DNA for the CDR3 is TGCGCCAGCAGCCAAGGCAAGGGGAATGAAAAACTGTTTTTT.